Below are 27 T cell receptor beta chains sequenced from a single sample in a study of STAT5B mutations in CD4+ large granular lymphocyte leukemia. Some clones are missing from TCRdb's copy, which holds only in-frame ones; the method was immunoSEQ multiplex PCR. The table lists 30,000 to 40,000 clones, 76% of them singletons. Sequencing was carried out using CD4+ T cells from blood buffy coats. These TCRs come from a human donor in good health.

The chain combines TRBV11-2 with TRBJ1-5; TRBD1 matches 7 bases. The CDR3 consists of 16 residues. V shed 4 bases and J 0 bases; nucleotides not matched to a gene: 6. Germline CDR1 reads SGHAT; CDR2 reads FQNNGV. CDR3 sequence reads: CASSSGDSYSNQPQHF. The CDR3 DNA follows: TGTGCCAGCAGCTCCGGGGACAGTTATAGCAATCAGCCCCAGCATTTT.

The genes are TRBV5-1 and TRBJ1-2; TRBD1 agrees at 9 bases. The CDR3 is made up of 15 amino acids. The V gene end was trimmed by 5 bases and the J gene end by 7 bases; junction bases not matched to a gene: 12. CDR1 is SGHRS, CDR2 YFSETQ, per germline. Here the CDR3 reads CASSYPGQGSVGYTF. The DNA for the CDR3 is TGCGCCAGCAGTTACCCGGGACAGGGCAGCGTTGGCTACACCTTC.

This chain connects TRBV6-6 to TRBJ2-7; D gene unclear. Germline values: CDR1 MNHNY, CDR2 SVGAGI (reference sequence). The V and J ends lost 0 bases and 2 bases respectively, with 11 bases between them. The CDR3 runs to 15 residues. The CDR3 nucleotides read TGTGCCAGCAGTTACTCAGGTGGCCAAGCCTACGAGCAGTACTTC. This sequence encodes CASSYSGGQAYEQYF.

This clone was picked up a small number of times. The chain combines TRBV15 with TRBJ1-4, with no clear D. Trimming left V 0 bases short and J 8 bases short, with 13 bases between. Per germline, CDR1 LNHNV and CDR2 YYDKDF (reference sequence). This CDR3 is 15 amino acids long. CDR3 DNA sequence: TGTGCCACCAGCAGAGACAACAGCCTGAGGGAAAAACTGTTTTTT. Amino acids: CATSRDNSLREKLFF.

This clone was detected only once. V is TRBV7-9 and J is TRBJ2-3; TRBD2 aligns across 7 bases. From germline, CDR1 is SEHNR and CDR2 FQNEAQ (reference sequence). The V and J ends lost 4 bases and 2 bases, in that order; junction bases with no gene match: 12. The CDR3 is made up of 17 amino acids. CDR3 in amino acids: CASSSSTGTTPTDTQYF. DNA of the CDR3: TGTGCCAGCAGCTCCTCAACCGGGACTACCCCCACAGATACGCAGTATTTT. The variable domain in full, completed from reference TRBV7-9 and TRBJ2-3, reads DTGVSQNPRHKITKRGQNVTFRCDPISEHNRLYWYRQTLGQGPEFLTYFQNEAQLEKSRLLSDRFSAERPKGSFSTLEIQRTEQGDSAMYLCASSSSTGTTPTDTQYFGPGTRLTVL.

This clone was observed once. The J gene is TRBJ1-1, the V gene TRBV7-9, with 9 bases lining up with TRBD1. The CDR3 contains 16 residues. Germline V gene data show CDR1 as SEHNR and CDR2 as FQNEAQ (reference sequence). V trimming: 1 base; J trimming: 1 base; junction bases outside the gene matches: 4. CDR3 nucleotides: TGTGCCAGCAGCTTAGACCCGGGACAGGGGAACACTGAAGCTTTCTTT. This gives the protein CASSLDPGQGNTEAFF.

This clone was counted only a few times. The V call is TRBV6-6, the J call TRBJ1-5; 8 positions match TRBD1. The CDR3 extends over 15 amino acids. Germline V gene lookup returns CDR1 MNHNY and CDR2 SVGAGI (reference sequence). The ends lost 10 bases at V and 2 bases at J; junction bases unmatched: 10. Here the CDR3 DNA reads TGTGCCACCTTACGGGAGGGACAGGGCAATCAGCCCCAGCATTTT. It encodes CATLREGQGNQPQHF.

The V gene is TRBV4-2, the J gene TRBJ2-7, with 7 bases lining up with TRBD1. In germline, CDR1 is LGHNA, CDR2 YNFKEQ. This CDR3 region has 13 residues. J gave up 4 bases and V 3 bases, and 3 bases lay outside the gene matches. This CDR3 is CASSQDRPYEQYF. CDR3 sequence (DNA): TGTGCCAGCAGCCAGGACAGGCCGTACGAGCAGTACTTC.

This chain joins TRBV18 and TRBJ1-2, with TRBD1 identical over 7 bases. CDR1 and CDR2 (germline): KGHSH, LQKENI. V shed 5 bases, J shed 4 bases, and the junction held 16 bases outside the gene matches. The CDR3 runs 17 residues. The CDR3 loop is CASSSTSLTGTVYGYTF. In DNA, the CDR3 is TGTGCCAGCTCATCCACAAGTCTTACCGGGACAGTCTATGGCTACACCTTC.

This clone was recorded a few times. The chain couples TRBV5-1 to TRBJ2-2, with D perhaps matching TRBD2 (6 bases). This CDR3 spans 15 amino acids. Germline assignment: CDR1 SGHRS and CDR2 YFSETQ. V shed 4 bases and J shed 6 bases, with 16 bases lying between them. Here the CDR3 reads CASSARLGPAGELFF. The DNA of the CDR3 is TGCGCCAGCAGCGCGAGACTAGGTCCGGCCGGGGAGCTGTTTTTT.

This sequence joins TRBV5-6 and TRBJ2-5, with 11 bases identical to TRBD2. CDR1 is SGHDT and CDR2 is YYEEEE in the germline V gene. The CDR3 covers 15 residues. V shed 4 bases, J shed 5 bases, and the junction held 7 bases outside the gene matches. CDR3 sequence: CASSPTSGVPETQYF. The DNA for the CDR3 is TGTGCCAGCAGCCCGACTAGCGGGGTACCGGAGACCCAGTACTTC. Supplemented by reference TRBV5-6 and TRBJ2-5, the full variable domain reads DAGVTQSPTHLIKTRGQQVTLRCSPKSGHDTVSWYQQALGQGPQFIFQYYEEEERQRGNFPDRFSGHQFPNYSSELNVNALLLGDSALYLCASSPTSGVPETQYFGPGTRLLVL.

This clone has only a few counts. The V and J genes are TRBV2 and TRBJ1-1; a weak D match, TRBD1 (6 bases). V dropped 6 bases and J dropped 4 bases, with 15 bases sitting between them. The CDR3 is made up of 14 amino acids. Per germline, CDR1 SNHLY and CDR2 FYNNEI. Written as DNA, the CDR3 is TGTGCCAGCAGGGGGGCGGGTTGGGTCACTGAAGCTTTCTTT. Translated: CASRGAGWVTEAFF.

The gene calls are TRBV5-1 and TRBJ1-1; no definite D call. This CDR3 is 13 amino acids long. Germline CDR1 and CDR2: SGHRS and YFSETQ. V was trimmed by 5 bases and J by 1 base, leaving 9 bases between them. CDR3 nucleotides: TGCGCCAGCAGAGAGTTGACGAACACTGAAGCTTTCTTT. This codes for CASRELTNTEAFF.

V gene TRBV19 combines with J gene TRBJ2-2; 7 nucleotides align to TRBD1. Trimming cost V 5 bases and J 9 bases; bases outside gene matches: 6. Germline-derived CDR1 and CDR2 are LNHDA and SQIVND (reference sequence). The CDR3 spans 13 residues. As DNA, the CDR3 is TGTGCCAGTAGTCCCTACAGGGGCCGGGAGCTGTTTTTT. Its protein is CASSPYRGRELFF.

This chain links TRBV28 with TRBJ2-7; D not certain. The CDR3 totals 14 residues. Trimming cost V 5 bases and J 0 bases, with 11 bases left between them. Germline CDR1 is MDHEN and CDR2 is SYDVKM. The CDR3 region has the DNA TGTGCCAGCAGTAGCCCCGGAAGCTCCTACGAGCAGTACTTC. Encoded protein: CASSSPGSSYEQYF.

The chain combines TRBV6-1 with TRBJ2-5; possibly TRBD1 or TRBD2 for D (6 bases each). The CDR3 is 14 residues long. Between the trimmed V and J ends, which lost 7 bases and 1 base, there was a span of 13 bases. Germline V lookup: CDR1 MNHNS, CDR2 SASEGT. This CDR3 reads CASTWGAAQETQYF. CDR3 coding DNA: TGTGCCAGCACCTGGGGGGCAGCCCAAGAGACCCAGTACTTC.

This clone occurred a few times. This rearrangement joins TRBV2 to TRBJ2-7; maybe TRBD2 (6 bases). The CDR3 has 14 residues. V lost 1 base and J 9 bases, leaving 16 bases between the germline ends. Germline V gives CDR1 SNHLY, CDR2 FYNNEI. The CDR3 spells CASSEVGTGTVQYF. The CDR3 region has the DNA TGTGCCAGCAGTGAAGTTGGGACTGGGACGGTGCAGTACTTC.

The V call is TRBV6-6, the J call TRBJ2-5; TRBD1 might be the D (6 bases). V was clipped by 1 base and J by 1 base, with 7 bases between them. CDR1 is MNHNY and CDR2 is SVGAGI in the germline V gene (reference sequence). This CDR3 comprises 14 residues. The CDR3 reads CASSYLTGQETQYF. The CDR3 nucleotides are TGTGCCAGCAGTTACTTGACAGGCCAAGAGACCCAGTACTTC.

This chain links TRBV7-2 with TRBJ1-1, with D perhaps matching TRBD1 (6 bases). The ends were cut back, 5 bases at V and 7 bases at J, with 20 bases in the middle. This CDR3 is built from 15 residues. The V gene's germline CDR1 is SGHTA and CDR2 FQGNSA. Written as DNA, the CDR3 is TGTGCCAGCAGCCCGACCCCCGACAGGCTTCTTGAAGCTTTCTTT. This codes for CASSPTPDRLLEAFF.

This chain uses TRBV7-8 with TRBJ2-6; tentative D call: TRBD2 (6 bases). The CDR3 is made up of 18 amino acids. The germline CDR1 and CDR2 sequences are SGHVS and FQNEAQ. V was clipped by 5 bases and J by 0 bases, with 17 bases between them. CDR3 in amino acids: CASSRPGLDFSGANVLTF. The CDR3 region has the DNA TGTGCCAGCAGCAGACCGGGACTGGATTTCTCTGGGGCCAACGTCCTGACTTTC. The full variable domain, with the rest looked up from reference TRBV7-8 and TRBJ2-6, is GAGVSQSPRYKVAKRGQDVALRCDPISGHVSLFWYQQALGQGPEFLTYFQNEAQLDKSGLPSDRFFAERPEGSVSTLKIQRTQQEDSAVYLCASSRPGLDFSGANVLTFGAGSRLTVL.

The chain uses TRBV13 and TRBJ2-1; TRBD1 agrees at 7 bases. The germline V gene has CDR1 PRHDT and CDR2 FYEKMQ (reference sequence). The V segment lost 5 bases and the J segment 4 bases; nucleotides outside the gene matches: 11. The CDR3 is 16 residues long. In nucleotides, the CDR3 is TGTGCCAGCAGCCAGACAGGGTGGGGACCTTACAATGAGCAGTTCTTC. Translated, it gives CASSQTGWGPYNEQFF.

V gene TRBV9 combines with J gene TRBJ2-2, with D possibly matching TRBD2 (6 bases). The CDR3 covers 14 residues. Trimming cost V 4 bases and J 2 bases, with 9 bases left between them. CDR1 and CDR2 from the germline V gene are SGDLS and YYNGEE. This chain's CDR3 is CASSYTSNTGELFF. CDR3 in DNA: TGTGCCAGCAGCTATACTAGCAACACCGGGGAGCTGTTTTTT.

The genes are TRBV9 and TRBJ2-5; D remains ambiguous. This CDR3 has 15 amino acids. Per germline, CDR1 SGDLS and CDR2 YYNGEE. Deletions cut 4 bases from V and 4 bases from J, with 17 bases between. The CDR3 spells CASSIRAQGRETQYF. The CDR3 DNA reads as TGTGCCAGCAGCATCCGGGCCCAAGGAAGAGAGACCCAGTACTTC.

The gene calls are TRBV11-2 and TRBJ2-1, with 7 bases lining up with TRBD2. CDR3 size: 19 residues. Germline V gives CDR1 SGHAT, CDR2 FQNNGV. V shed 1 base and J 3 bases; nucleotides not matched to a gene: 15. The CDR3, as DNA: TGTGCCAGCAGCTTAGGGGACCCGGGACTAAGAATAAACTACAATGAGCAGTTCTTC. The encoded protein is CASSLGDPGLRINYNEQFF.

The rearrangement uses TRBV5-1 and TRBJ2-7; 8 nucleotides match TRBD1. V was pared by 1 base and J by 2 bases, with 2 bases of the junction left unmatched. There are 14 residues in the CDR3. The germline V gene has CDR1 SGHRS and CDR2 YFSETQ. The CDR3 sequence: CASSLWTGTYEQYF. Here the CDR3 DNA reads TGCGCCAGCAGCTTGTGGACAGGGACCTACGAGCAGTACTTC.

V gene TRBV7-2 combines with J gene TRBJ1-3; no clear D. Trimming took 5 bases from V and 7 from J, leaving 15 bases between them. Germline CDR1 and CDR2: SGHTA and FQGNSA. This CDR3 is built from 14 residues. The CDR3 loop reads CASSPQRPGNTIYF. CDR3 nucleotides: TGTGCCAGCAGCCCCCAAAGGCCCGGGAACACCATATATTTT.

The chain uses TRBV7-2 and TRBJ1-1; maybe TRBD1 (5 bases). Per germline, CDR1 SGHTA and CDR2 FQGNSA. CDR3 length equals 15 residues. V lost 5 bases, J lost 2 bases, and 15 bases lay in between. The CDR3 nucleotides are TGTGCCAGCAGCGGCTTATTTGGGGGAAACACTGAAGCTTTCTTT. Protein: CASSGLFGGNTEAFF.